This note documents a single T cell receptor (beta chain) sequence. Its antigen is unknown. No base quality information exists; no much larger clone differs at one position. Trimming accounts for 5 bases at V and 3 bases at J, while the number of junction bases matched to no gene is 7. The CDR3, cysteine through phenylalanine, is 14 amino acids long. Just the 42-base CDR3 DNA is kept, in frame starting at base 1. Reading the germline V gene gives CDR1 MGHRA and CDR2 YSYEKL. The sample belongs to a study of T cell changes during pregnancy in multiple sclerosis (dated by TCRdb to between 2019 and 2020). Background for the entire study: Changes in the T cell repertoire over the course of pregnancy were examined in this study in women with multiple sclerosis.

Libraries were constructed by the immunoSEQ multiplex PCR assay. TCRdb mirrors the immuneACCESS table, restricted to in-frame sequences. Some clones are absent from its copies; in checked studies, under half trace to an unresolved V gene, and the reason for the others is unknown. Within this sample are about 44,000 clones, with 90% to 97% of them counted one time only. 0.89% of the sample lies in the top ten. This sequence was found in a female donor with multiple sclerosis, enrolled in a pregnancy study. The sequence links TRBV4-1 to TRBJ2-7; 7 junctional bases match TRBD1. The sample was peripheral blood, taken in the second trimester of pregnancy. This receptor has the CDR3 CASSSEGAGYEQYF. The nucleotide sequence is TGCGCCAGCAGCTCTGAGGGGGCCGGCTACGAGCAGTACTTC.